The clone carrying this T cell receptor (beta chain) occurred a few times. The antigen is undetermined. CDR1 MGHRA and CDR2 YSYEKL come from the germline V gene. The length of the CDR3 is 17 residues. The V end lost 1 base, the J end lost 0 bases, and 10 bases lay between the germline ends. Library preparation (for TCRbeta) was performed with unique molecular identifiers. TCRdb fed the PCR reads into MiXCR, producing one record per CDR3 protein. This table has just under 350,000 distinct CDR3 sequences, around 15% appearing once. The data were taken from a study of T-cell reconstitution after alpha-beta-depleted transplantation in children. General observations from the study: Approximately two months post-transplant, alpha-beta T cells reportedly originated from several hundred expanded graft clones.

The sequencing used PBMCs, mostly from graft donor cells, collected 360 days after TCRalphabeta/CD19-depleted stem cell transplant. V and J are TRBV4-1 and TRBJ2-6; D may match TRBD1 or TRBD2 (6 bases each). The sequence was collected from a male patient aged 2-15 years who had a stem cell transplant for acute lymphoblastic leukemia, so the T cells may come from the graft donor. CDR3 residues: CASSQGRGDSGANVLTF. For the CDR3, the DNA is TGCGCCAGCAGCCAAGGAAGGGGGGACTCTGGGGCCAACGTCCTGACTTTC.